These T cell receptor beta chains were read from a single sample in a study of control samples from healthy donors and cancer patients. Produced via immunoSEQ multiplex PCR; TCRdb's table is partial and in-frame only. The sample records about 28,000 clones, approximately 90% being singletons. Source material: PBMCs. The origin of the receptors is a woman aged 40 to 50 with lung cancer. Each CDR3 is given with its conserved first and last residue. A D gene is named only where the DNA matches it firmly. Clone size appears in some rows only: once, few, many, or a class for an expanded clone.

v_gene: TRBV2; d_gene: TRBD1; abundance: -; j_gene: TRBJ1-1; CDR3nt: TGTGCCAGCAGTGAAGGGACAGGGGACACTGAAGCTTTCTTT; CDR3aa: CASSEGTGDTEAFF
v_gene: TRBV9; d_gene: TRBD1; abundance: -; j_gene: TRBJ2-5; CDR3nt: TGTGCCAGCAGCGTATCCACAGGGGCCGGGGAGACCCAGTACTTC; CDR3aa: CASSVSTGAGETQYF
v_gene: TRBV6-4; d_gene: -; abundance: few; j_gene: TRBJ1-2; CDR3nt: TGTGCCAGCAGTGTCAGGGACGGACCTTATGGCTACACCTTC; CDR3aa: CASSVRDGPYGYTF
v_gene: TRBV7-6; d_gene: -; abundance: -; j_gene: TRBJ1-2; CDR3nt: TGTGCCAGCAGCTTAGGGGCCACAGGGTACTACCTCTATGGCTACACCTTC; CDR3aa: CASSLGATGYYLYGYTF
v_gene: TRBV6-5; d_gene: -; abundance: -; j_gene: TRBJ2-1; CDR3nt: TGTGTGTCCATCCTTGGGACCTACAATGAGCAGTTCTTC; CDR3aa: CVSILGTYNEQFF
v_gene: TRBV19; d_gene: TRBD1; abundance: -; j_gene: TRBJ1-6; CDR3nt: TGTGCCAGTAGTATAGCCCACGGACAGGGAGAGGATTCACCCCTCCACTTT; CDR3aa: CASSIAHGQGEDSPLHF
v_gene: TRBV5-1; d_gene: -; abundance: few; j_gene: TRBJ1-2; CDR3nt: TGCGCCAGCAGCTTGGCAAGGGGCCGGGGCGCGGGTGGCTACACCTTC; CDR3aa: CASSLARGRGAGGYTF
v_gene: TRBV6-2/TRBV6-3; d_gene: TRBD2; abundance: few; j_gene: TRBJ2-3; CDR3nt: TGTGCCAGCAGCTTAGCGGGGGAAACAGATACGCAGTATTTT; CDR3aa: CASSLAGETDTQYF
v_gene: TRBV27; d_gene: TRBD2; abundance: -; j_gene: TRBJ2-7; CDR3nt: TGTGCCAGCAGTTTACTGCTAGCGGGGGGGCCAAGGGAGCAGTACTTC; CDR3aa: CASSLLLAGGPREQYF
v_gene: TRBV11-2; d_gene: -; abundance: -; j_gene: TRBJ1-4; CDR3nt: TGTGCCAGCAGCGAAAAGACCACAACTAATGAAAAACTGTTTTTT; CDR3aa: CASSEKTTTNEKLFF
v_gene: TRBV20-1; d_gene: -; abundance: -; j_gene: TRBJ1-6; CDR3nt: TGCAGTGCTAGTAGGGTTAGCTCCTATAATTCACCCCTCCACTTT; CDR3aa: CSASRVSSYNSPLHF
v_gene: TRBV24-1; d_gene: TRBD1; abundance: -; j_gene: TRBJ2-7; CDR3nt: TGTGCCACCAGCCCCAGGGGGACCTACGAGCAGTACTTC; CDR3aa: CATSPRGTYEQYF
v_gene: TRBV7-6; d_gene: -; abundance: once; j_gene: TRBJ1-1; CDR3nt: TGTGCCAGCAGCTTATCGACAGCCCCATGGAACACTGAAGCTTTCTTT; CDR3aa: CASSLSTAPWNTEAFF
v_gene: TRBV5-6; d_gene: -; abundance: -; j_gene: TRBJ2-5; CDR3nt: TGTGCCAGCAGCAATCAAGAGACCCAGTACTTC; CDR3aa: CASSNQETQYF
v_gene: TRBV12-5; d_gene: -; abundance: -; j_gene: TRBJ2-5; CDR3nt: TGTGCTAGTGCCCTTTTGGGATTCCAAGAGACCCAGTACTTC; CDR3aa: CASALLGFQETQYF
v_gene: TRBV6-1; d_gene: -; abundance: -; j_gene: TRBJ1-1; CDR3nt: TGTGCCAGCAGTGAATGGGCGTTTTTTAACACTGAAGCTTTCTTT; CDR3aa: CASSEWAFFNTEAFF
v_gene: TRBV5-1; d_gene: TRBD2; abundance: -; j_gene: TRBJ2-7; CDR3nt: TGCGCCAGCAGCTTGGCCGGTAGCGGGGGGTACGAGCAGTACTTC; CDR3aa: CASSLAGSGGYEQYF
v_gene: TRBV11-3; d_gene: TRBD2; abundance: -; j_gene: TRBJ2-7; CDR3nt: TGTGCCAGCAGCTTAGATTGGTTGGCGGGGGGTTCCGGTTCCTACGAGCAGTACTTC; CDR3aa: CASSLDWLAGGSGSYEQYF
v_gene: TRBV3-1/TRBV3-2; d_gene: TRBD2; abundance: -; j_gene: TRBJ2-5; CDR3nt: TGTGCCAGCAGCCAAGTACTAGCGGAGACCCAGTACTTC; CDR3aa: CASSQVLAETQYF
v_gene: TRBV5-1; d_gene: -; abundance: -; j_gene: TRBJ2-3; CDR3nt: TGCGCCAGCAGCACGACAGCTTTCCCAGATACGCAGTATTTT; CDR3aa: CASSTTAFPDTQYF
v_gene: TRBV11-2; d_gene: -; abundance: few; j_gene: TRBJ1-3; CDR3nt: TGTGCCAGCAGCTTAGCCCGGGTAGCACCTGGAAACACCATATATTTT; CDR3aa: CASSLARVAPGNTIYF
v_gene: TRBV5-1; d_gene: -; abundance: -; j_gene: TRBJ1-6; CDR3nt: TGCGCCAGCAGCTTGGTGGGGGCAGATAATTCACCCCTCCACTTT; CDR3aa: CASSLVGADNSPLHF
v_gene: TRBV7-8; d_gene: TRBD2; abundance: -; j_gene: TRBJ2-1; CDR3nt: TGTGCCAGCAGCTCCCATAGCGGGGGGGCCGCGAATGAGCAGTTCTTC; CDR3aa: CASSSHSGGAANEQFF
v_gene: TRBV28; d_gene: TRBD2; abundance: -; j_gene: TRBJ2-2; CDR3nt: TGTGCCAGCAGTGATATAGCGGGGTTCCGAGCCACCGGGGAGCTGTTTTTT; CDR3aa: CASSDIAGFRATGELFF
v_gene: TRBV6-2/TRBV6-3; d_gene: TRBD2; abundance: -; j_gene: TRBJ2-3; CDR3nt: TGTGCCAGCAGTTACCAGGTAGCGGGGTATGCAGATACGCAGTATTTT; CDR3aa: CASSYQVAGYADTQYF
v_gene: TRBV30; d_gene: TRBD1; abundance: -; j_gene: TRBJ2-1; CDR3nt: TGTGCCTGGAGTGCGACAGGGGTCAATGAGCAGTTCTTC; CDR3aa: CAWSATGVNEQFF
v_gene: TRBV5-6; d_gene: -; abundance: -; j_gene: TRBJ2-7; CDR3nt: TGTGCCAGCAGCTCCCTCGTGAGGCACGAGCAGTACTTC; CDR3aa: CASSSLVRHEQYF
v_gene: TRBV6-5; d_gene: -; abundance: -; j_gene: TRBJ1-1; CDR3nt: TGTGCCAGCAGTTACTCGATATTTAACGAAGCTTTCTTT; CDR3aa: CASSYSIFNEAFF
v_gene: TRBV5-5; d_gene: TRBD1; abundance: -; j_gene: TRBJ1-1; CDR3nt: TGTGCCAGCAGCTTTGTCCGGACAGGGAGAGCTGAAGCTTTCTTT; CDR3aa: CASSFVRTGRAEAFF
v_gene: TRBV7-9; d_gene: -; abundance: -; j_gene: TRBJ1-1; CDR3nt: TGTGCCAGCAGCTTAGGGACGGCGAACACTGAAGCTTTCTTT; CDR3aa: CASSLGTANTEAFF
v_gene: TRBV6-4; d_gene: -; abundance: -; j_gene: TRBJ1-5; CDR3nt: TGTGCCAGCAGGTACGACAGGCGCGCGAGTCCCCAGCATTTT; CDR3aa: CASRYDRRASPQHF
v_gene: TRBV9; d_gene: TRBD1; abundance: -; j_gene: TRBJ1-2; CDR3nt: TGTGCCAGCAGCGTAGATACAGGGGAATCCTATGGCTACACCTTC; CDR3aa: CASSVDTGESYGYTF
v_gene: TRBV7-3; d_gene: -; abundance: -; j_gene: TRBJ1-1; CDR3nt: TGTGCCAGCAGCCCCGGGACGGGCATGAACACTGAAGCTTTCTTT; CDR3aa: CASSPGTGMNTEAFF
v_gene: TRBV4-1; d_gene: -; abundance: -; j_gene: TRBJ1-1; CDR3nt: TGCGCCAGCAGCCAAGATGGGCAGAGCGTGAACACTGAAGCTTTCTTT; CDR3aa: CASSQDGQSVNTEAFF
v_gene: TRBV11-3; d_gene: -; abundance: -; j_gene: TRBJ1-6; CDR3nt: TGTGCCAGCAGCTTAGGTCGGGATTCACCCCTCCACTTT; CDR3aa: CASSLGRDSPLHF
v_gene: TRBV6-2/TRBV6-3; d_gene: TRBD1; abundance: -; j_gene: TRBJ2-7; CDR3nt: TGTGCCAGCAGTCGGGACAGCTACTACGAGCAGTACTTC; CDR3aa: CASSRDSYYEQYF
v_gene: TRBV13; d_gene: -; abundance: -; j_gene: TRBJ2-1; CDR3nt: TGTGCCAGCAGCTCAGATTCGGACAGATACAATGAGCAGTTCTTC; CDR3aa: CASSSDSDRYNEQFF
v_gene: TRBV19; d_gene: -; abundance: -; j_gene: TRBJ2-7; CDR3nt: TGTGCCAGTAGTACCTCGCACGGCCAGGTTGGCGGGACCTACGAGCAGTACTTC; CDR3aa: CASSTSHGQVGGTYEQYF
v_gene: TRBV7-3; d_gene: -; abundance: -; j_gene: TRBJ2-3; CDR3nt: TGTGCCAGCAGCCCCCAACCCAGACTGTCCCATCTGTATTTT; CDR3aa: CASSPQPRLSHLYF
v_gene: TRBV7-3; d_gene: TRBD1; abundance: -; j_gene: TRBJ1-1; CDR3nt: TGTGCCAGCAGCCCCACAGGGGGATCCCCTGAAGCTTTCTTT; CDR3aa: CASSPTGGSPEAFF
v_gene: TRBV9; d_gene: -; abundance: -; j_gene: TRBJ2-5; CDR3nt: TGTGCCAGCAGCCGGGAAGGACGGGAGACCCAGTACTTC; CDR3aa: CASSREGRETQYF
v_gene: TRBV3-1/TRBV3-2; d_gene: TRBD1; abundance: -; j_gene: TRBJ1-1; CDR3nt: TGTGCCAGCAGCCGACTGACAGGGGGGGACACTGAAGCTTTCTTT; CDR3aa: CASSRLTGGDTEAFF
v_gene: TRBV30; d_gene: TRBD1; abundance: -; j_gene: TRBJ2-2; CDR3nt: TGTGCCTGGTCCCGGGACAGGGAGAGGAACACCGGGGAGCTGTTTTTT; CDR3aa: CAWSRDRERNTGELFF
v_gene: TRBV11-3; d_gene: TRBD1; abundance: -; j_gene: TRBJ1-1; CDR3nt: TGTGCCAGCAGCTCCAGGGGGCTGAGCACTGAAGCTTTCTTT; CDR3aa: CASSSRGLSTEAFF
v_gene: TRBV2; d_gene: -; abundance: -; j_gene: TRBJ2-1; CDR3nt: TGTGCCAGCAGTCCGGACAACTACAATGAGCAGTTCTTC; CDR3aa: CASSPDNYNEQFF
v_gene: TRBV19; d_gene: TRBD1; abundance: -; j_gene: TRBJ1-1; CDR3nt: TGTGCCAGTAGTCTATCCCACAGGGGCCAGAACACTGAAGCTTTCTTT; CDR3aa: CASSLSHRGQNTEAFF
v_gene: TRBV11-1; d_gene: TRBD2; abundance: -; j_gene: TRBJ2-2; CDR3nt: TGTGCCAGCAGCTTAGGGACTAGCGGCACCGGGGAGCTGTTTTTT; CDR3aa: CASSLGTSGTGELFF
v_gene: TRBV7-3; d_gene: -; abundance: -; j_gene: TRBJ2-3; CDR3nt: TGTGCCAGCAGTCGTGAGGTGGGTCAAGATACGCAGTATTTT; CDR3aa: CASSREVGQDTQYF
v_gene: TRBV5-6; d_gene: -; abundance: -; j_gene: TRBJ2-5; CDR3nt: TGTGCCAGCAGCTTGGTGGGGGCAAGGGAGACCCAGTACTTC; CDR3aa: CASSLVGARETQYF
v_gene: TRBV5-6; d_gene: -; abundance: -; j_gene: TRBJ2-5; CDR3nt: TGTGCCAGCAGCTTTGAGCCTGGAGAGACCCAGTACTTC; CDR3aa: CASSFEPGETQYF
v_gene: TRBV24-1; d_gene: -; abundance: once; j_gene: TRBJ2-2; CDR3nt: TGTGCCAGCTCGGGGACATCGAACACCGGGGAGCTGTTTTTT; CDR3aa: CASSGTSNTGELFF
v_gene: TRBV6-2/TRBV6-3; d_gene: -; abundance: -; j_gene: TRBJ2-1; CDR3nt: TGTGCCAGCAGTTACTCATCGAGGTTGAGTGAGCAGTTCTTC; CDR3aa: CASSYSSRLSEQFF
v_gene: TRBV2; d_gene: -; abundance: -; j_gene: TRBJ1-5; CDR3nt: TGTGCCAGCAGTGAAGGATGGGCAGGTCAGCCCCAGCATTTT; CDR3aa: CASSEGWAGQPQHF
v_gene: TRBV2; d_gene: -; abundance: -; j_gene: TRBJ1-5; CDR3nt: TGTGCCAGCAGTGGAAGCAGCTACAATCAGCCCCAGCATTTT; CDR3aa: CASSGSSYNQPQHF
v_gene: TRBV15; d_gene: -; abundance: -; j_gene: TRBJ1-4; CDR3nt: TGTGCCACCAGCAGGAGACAGGCAACTAATGAAAAACTGTTTTTT; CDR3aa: CATSRRQATNEKLFF